This T cell receptor (beta chain) was identified in a study of Ad26.COV2.S vaccination and SARS-CoV-2 variants. Measured with immunoSEQ multiplex PCR; TCRdb has only the in-frame clones, and not every one. The sample consists of more than 300,000 clones, around four fifths of them appearing once. The sample's treatment: approximately 18 received Ad26.COV2.S at low or high dose, single or two shots; several received placebo; per-sample allocation not given. The study sampled participants on day 63 after the first vaccine or placebo injection. Within Boston, the person who donated was an adult of 18-55 years. The CDR3 is 15 amino acids. The germline CDR1 and CDR2 sequences are MNHEY and SVGAGI. Trimming removed 2 bases from V and 4 bases from J; junction bases left unmatched: 5.

Sequencing was performed on peripheral blood, taken in a trial of Ad26.COV2.S vaccine versus placebo. The chain recombines TRBV6-5 with TRBJ1-3, with 7 positions matching TRBD1. The receptor was isolated from a person between 18 and 60 years old who received the Ad26.COV2.S COVID-19 vaccine or a placebo. This chain's CDR3 is CASSYAPDRGNTIYF. CDR3 sequence (DNA): TGTGCCAGCAGTTACGCCCCGGACAGGGGAAACACCATATATTTT.